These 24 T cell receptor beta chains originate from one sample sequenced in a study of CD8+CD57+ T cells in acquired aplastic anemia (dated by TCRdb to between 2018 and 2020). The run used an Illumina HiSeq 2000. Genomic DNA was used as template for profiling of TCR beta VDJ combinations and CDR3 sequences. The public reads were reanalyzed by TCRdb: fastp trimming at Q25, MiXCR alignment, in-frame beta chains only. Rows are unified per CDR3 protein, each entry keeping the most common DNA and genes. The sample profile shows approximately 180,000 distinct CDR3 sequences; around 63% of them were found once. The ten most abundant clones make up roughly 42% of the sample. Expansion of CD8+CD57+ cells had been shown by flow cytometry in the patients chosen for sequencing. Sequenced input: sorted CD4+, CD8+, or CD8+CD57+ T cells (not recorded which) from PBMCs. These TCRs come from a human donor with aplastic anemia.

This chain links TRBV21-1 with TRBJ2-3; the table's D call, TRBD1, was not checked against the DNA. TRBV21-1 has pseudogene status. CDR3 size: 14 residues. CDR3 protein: CASSVVTGGPEQYF. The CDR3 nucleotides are TGTGCCAGCAGCGTAGTGACAGGGGGCCCTGAGCAGTATTTT.

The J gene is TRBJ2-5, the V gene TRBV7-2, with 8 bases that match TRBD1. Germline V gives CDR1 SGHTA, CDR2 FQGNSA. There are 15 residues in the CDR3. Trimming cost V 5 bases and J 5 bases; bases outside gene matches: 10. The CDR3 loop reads CASSARQGSGETQYF. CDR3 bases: TGTGCCAGCAGCGCGCGACAGGGGTCGGGGGAGACCCAGTACTTC.

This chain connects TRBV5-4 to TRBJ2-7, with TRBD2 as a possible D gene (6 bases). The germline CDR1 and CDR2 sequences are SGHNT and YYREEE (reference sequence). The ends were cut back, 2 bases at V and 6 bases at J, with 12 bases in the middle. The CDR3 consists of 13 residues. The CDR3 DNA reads TGTGCCAGCAGCTTTGGAGGGGCTGGCGAGCAGTACTTC. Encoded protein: CASSFGGAGEQYF.

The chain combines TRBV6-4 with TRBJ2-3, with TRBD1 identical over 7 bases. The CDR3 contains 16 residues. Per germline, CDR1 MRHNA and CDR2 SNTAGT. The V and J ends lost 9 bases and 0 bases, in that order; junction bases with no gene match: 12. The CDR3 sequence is CASPGGEGSSTDTQYF. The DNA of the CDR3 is TGTGCCAGTCCAGGGGGTGAGGGCTCTAGCACAGATACGCAGTATTTT.

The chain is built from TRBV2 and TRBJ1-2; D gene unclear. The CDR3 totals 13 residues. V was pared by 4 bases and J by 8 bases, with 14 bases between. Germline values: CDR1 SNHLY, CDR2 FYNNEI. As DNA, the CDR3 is TGTGCCAGCAGTGTGGCTACCCAAAGGGGCTACACCTTC. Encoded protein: CASSVATQRGYTF.

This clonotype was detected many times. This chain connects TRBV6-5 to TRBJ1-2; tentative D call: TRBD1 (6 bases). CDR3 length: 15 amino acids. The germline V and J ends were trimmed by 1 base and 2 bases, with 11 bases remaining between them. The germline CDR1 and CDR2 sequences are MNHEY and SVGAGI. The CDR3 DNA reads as TGTGCCAGCAGTTACTTCGCAGGGGCCAACTATGGCTACACCTTC. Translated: CASSYFAGANYGYTF.

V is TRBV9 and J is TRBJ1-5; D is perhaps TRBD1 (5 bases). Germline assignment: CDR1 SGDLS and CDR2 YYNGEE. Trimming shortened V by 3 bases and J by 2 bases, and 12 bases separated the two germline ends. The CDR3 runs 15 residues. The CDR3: CASSEGGDRNQPQHF. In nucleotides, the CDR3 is TGTGCCAGCAGCGAGGGAGGGGACCGCAATCAGCCCCAGCATTTT.

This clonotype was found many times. The CDR3 region has the DNA TGTGCCAGCAGCCTTCCTAGTGAGGGGCCCCTCTACAATGAGCAGTTCTTC. Translating it yields CASSLPSEGPLYNEQFF. V gene TRBV7-8 combines with J gene TRBJ2-1; perhaps D is TRBD1 or TRBD2 (5 bases each). This CDR3 contains 17 residues. V was pared by 5 bases and J by 3 bases, with 20 bases between. CDR1 and CDR2 (germline): SGHVS, FQNEAQ. The variable domain in full, completed from reference TRBV7-8 and TRBJ2-1, reads GAGVSQSPRYKVAKRGQDVALRCDPISGHVSLFWYQQALGQGPEFLTYFQNEAQLDKSGLPSDRFFAERPEGSVSTLKIQRTQQEDSAVYLCASSLPSEGPLYNEQFFGPGTRLTVL.

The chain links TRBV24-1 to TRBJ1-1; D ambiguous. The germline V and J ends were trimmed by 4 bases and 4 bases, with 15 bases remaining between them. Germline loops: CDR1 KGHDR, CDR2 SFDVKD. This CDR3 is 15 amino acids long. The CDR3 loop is CATSDPRDYPTEAFF. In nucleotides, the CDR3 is TGTGCCACCAGTGACCCCCGCGACTATCCCACTGAAGCTTTCTTT.

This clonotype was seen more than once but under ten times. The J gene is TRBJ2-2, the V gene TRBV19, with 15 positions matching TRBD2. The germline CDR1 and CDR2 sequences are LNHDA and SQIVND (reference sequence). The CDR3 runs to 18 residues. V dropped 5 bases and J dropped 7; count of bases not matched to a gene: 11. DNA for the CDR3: TGTGCCAGTAGTCCTCTAACCGGGACTAGCGGGAGGCACGGGGAGCTGTTTTTT. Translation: CASSPLTGTSGRHGELFF.

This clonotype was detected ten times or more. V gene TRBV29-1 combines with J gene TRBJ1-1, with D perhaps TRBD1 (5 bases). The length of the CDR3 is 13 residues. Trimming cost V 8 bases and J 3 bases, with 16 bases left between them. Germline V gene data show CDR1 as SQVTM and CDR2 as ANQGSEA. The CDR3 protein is CSYLADSHTEAFF. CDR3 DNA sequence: TGCAGCTATCTCGCTGACAGCCACACTGAAGCTTTCTTT.

CDR3 DNA sequence: TGTGCCAGCAGCCAGGGAGGGGCGAGCCAAGAGACCCAGTACTTC. Its translation: CASSQGGASQETQYF. V is TRBV7-3 and J is TRBJ2-5; 7 bases line up with TRBD2. The junction had 7 bases not matched to a gene; V was cut back by 5 bases and J by 1 base. This CDR3 is 15 amino acids long. Germline lookup yields CDR1 SGHTA and CDR2 FQGTGA.

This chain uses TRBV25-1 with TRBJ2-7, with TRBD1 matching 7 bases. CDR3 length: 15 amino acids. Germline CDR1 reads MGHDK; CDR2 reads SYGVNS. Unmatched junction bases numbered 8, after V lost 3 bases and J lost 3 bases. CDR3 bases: TGTGCCAGCAGTGACCGGGACAGTACCTTCTACGAGCAGTACTTC. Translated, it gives CASSDRDSTFYEQYF.

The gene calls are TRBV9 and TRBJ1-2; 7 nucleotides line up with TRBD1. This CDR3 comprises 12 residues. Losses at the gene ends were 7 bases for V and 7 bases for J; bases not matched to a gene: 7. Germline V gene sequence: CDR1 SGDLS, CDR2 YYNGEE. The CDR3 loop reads CASRPTGFGYTF. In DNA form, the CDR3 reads TGTGCCAGCCGACCGACAGGGTTTGGCTACACCTTC.

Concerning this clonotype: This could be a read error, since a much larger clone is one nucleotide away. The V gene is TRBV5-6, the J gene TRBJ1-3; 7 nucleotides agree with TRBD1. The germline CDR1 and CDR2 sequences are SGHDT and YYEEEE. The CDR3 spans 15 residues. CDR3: CANSFYRGGGNTIYF. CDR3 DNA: TGTGCCAACAGCTTTTACAGGGGTGGTGGAAACACCATATATTTT.

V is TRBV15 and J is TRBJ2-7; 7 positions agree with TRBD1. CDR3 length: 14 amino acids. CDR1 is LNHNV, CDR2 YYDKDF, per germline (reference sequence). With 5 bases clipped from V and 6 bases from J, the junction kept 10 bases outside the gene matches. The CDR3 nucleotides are TGTGCCACCAGCGGGAGACAGGGTCAAGCCGAGCAGTACTTC. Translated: CATSGRQGQAEQYF.

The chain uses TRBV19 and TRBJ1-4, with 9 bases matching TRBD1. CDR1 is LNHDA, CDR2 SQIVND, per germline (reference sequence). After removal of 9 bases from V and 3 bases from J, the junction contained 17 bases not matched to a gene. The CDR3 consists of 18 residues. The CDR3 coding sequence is TGTGCCAGCAAACGCGGTGGGGACAGGGCTCTCCCTAATGAAAAACTGTTTTTT. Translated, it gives CASKRGGDRALPNEKLFF. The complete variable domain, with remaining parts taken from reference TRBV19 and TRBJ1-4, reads DGGITQSPKYLFRKEGQNVTLSCEQNLNHDAMYWYRQDPGQGLRLIYYSQIVNDFQKGDIAEGYSVSREKKESFPLTVTSAQKNPTAFYLCASKRGGDRALPNEKLFFGSGTQLSVL.

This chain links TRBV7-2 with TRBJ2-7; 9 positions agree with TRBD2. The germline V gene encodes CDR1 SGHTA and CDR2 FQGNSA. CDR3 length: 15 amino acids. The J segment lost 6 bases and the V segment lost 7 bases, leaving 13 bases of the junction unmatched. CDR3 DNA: TGTGCCAGCAAGCCGGGACTAGCCCCCTTTGGCGAGCAGTACTTC. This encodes CASKPGLAPFGEQYF.

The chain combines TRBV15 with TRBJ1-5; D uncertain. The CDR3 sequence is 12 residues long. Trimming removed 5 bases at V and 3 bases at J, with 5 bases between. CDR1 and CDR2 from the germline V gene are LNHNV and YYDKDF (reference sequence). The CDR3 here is CATSQDNQPQHF. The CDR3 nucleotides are TGTGCCACCAGCCAGGACAATCAGCCCCAGCATTTT.

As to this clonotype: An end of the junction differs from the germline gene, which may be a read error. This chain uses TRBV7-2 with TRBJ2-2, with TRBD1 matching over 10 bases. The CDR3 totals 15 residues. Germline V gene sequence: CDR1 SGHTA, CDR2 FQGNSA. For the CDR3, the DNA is TGTGCCAGCAGACAGGGACAGGGGTCTCCCGGGGAGCTGTCTTTT. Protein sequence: CASRQGQGSPGELSF.

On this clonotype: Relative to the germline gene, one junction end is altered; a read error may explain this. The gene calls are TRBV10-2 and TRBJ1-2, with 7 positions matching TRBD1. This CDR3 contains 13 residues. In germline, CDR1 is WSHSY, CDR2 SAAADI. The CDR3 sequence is CASSGTGSYDYTF. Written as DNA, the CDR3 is TGCGCCAGCAGTGGGACAGGATCCTATGACTACACCTTC.

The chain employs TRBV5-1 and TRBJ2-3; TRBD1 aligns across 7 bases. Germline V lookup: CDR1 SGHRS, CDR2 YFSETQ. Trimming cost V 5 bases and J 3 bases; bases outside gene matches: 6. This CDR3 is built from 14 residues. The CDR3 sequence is CASRQGWATDTQYF. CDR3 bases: TGCGCCAGCAGACAGGGGTGGGCGACAGATACGCAGTATTTT.

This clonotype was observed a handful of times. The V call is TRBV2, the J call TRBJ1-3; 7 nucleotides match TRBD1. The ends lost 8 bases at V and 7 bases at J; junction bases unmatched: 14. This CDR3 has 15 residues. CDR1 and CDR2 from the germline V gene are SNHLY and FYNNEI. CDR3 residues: CASCEGRGIWNTIYF. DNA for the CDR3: TGTGCCAGCTGCGAGGGCAGGGGGATATGGAACACCATATATTTT. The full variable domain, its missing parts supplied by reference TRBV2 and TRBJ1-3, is EPEVTQTPSHQVTQMGQEVILRCVPISNHLYFYWYRQILGQKVEFLVSFYNNEISEKSEIFDDQFSVERPDGSNFTLKIRSTKLEDSAMYFCASCEGRGIWNTIYFGEGSWLTVV.

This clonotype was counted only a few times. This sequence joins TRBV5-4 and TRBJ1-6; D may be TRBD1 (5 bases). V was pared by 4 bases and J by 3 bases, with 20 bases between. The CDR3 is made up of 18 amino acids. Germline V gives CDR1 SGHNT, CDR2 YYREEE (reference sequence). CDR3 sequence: CASSRRVWGSFYNSPLHF. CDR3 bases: TGTGCCAGCAGCAGGAGGGTCTGGGGGTCCTTCTATAATTCACCCCTCCACTTT. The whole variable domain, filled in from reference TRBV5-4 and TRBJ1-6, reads ETGVTQSPTHLIKTRGQQVTLRCSSQSGHNTVSWYQQALGQGPQFIFQYYREEENGRGNFPPRFSGLQFPNYSSELNVNALELDDSALYLCASSRRVWGSFYNSPLHFGNGTRLTVT.